The clone carrying this T cell receptor beta chain has at least ten counts. Antigen unknown. This sample was taken from a study of T cells in Graves' hyperthyroidism and ophthalmopathy. Study at large: Peripheral blood was obtained at initial diagnosis, preceding any treatment.

Between the trimmed V and J ends, which lost 3 bases and 2 bases, there was a span of 10 bases. This CDR3 is built from 13 residues. Germline lookup yields CDR1 DFQATT and CDR2 SNEGSKA (reference sequence). Uncontrolled infection, other autoimmune disease, pregnancy or lactation led to exclusion. The TCR beta CDR3 regions underwent amplification using RNA transcripts as the source. TCR CDR3 underwent first-round RT-PCR with the HTBI primer set. TCRdb redid the calling of the multiplex PCR reads with MiXCR, one entry per CDR3 protein. The sample has about half a million distinct CDR3 sequences; under 25% are singletons. Study-wide results and caveats: Stable hyperthyroidism was separated from ophthalmopathy by a model based on 13 V-J features.

The sequence came from a man younger than 35 with Graves' hyperthyroidism. The chain links TRBV20-1 to TRBJ1-1; D remains ambiguous. Source material: blood. The CDR3 nucleotides read TGCAGTGCTAGTACTAGGCGAAACACTGAAGCTTTCTTT. Protein: CSASTRRNTEAFF.